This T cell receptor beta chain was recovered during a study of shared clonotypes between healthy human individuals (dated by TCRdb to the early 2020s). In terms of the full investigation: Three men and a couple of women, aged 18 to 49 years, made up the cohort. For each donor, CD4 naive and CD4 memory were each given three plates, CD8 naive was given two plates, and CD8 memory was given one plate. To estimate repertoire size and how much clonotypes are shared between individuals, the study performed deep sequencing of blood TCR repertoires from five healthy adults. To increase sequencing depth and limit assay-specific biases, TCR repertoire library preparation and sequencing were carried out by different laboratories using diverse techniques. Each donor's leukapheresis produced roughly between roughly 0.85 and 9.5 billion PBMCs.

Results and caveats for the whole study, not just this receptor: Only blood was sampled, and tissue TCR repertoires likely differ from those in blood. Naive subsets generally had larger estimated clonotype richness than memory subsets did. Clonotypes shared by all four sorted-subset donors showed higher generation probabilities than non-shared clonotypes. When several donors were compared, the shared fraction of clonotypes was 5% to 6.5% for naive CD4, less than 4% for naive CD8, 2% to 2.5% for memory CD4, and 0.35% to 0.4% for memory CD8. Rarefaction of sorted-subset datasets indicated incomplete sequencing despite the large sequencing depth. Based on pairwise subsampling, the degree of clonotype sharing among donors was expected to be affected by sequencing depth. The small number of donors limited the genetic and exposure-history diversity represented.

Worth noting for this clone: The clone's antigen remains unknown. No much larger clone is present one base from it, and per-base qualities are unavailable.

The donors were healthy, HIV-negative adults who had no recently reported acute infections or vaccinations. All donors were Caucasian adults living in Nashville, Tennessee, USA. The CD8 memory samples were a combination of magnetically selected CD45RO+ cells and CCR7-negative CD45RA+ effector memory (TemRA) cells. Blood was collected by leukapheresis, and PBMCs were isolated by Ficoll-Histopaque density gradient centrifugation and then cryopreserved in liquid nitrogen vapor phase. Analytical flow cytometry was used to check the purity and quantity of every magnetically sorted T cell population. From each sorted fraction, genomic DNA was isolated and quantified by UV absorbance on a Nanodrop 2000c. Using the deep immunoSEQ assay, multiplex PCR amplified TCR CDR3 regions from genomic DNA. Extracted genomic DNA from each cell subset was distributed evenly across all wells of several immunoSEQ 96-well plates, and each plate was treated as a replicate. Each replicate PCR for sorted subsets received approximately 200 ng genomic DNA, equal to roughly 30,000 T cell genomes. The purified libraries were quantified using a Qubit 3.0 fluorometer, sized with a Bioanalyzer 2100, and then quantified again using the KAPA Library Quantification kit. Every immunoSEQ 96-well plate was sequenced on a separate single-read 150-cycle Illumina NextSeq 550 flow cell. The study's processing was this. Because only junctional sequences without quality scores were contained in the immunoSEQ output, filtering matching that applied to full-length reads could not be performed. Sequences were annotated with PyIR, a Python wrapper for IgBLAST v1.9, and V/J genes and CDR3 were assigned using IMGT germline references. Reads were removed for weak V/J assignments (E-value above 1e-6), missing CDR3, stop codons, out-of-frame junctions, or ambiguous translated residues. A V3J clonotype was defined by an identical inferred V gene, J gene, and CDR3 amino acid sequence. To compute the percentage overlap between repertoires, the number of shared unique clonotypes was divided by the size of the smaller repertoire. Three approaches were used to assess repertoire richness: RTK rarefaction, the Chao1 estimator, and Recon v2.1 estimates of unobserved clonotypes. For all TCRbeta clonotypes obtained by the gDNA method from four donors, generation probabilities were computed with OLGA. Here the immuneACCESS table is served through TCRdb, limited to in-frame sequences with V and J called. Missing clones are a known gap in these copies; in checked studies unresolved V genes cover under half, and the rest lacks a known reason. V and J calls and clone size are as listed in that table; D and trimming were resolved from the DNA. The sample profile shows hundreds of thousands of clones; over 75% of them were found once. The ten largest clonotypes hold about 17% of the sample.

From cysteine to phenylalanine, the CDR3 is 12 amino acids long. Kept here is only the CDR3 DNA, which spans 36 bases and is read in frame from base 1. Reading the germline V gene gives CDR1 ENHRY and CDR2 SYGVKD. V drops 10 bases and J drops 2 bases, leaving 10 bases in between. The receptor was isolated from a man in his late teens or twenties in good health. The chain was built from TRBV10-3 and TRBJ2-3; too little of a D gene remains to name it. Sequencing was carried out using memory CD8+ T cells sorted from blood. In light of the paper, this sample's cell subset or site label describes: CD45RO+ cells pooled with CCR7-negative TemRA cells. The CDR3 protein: CATLGFTDTQYF. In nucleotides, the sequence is TGTGCCACCTTAGGCTTCACAGATACGCAGTATTTT.